This TCR beta chain was identified in a study of blood T cell repertoires in COVID-19. Study in general: The cDNA or gDNA used as material had been derived from T cells, B-cell-depleted T cells, or PBMCs.

Profiled with immunoSEQ multiplex PCR; TCRdb holds only in-frame clones, not every one. Among roughly 270,000 clones listed, roughly 85% were seen once. This clone showed up just a few times. The J segment lost 5 bases and the V segment lost 1 base, leaving 6 bases of the junction unmatched. This CDR3 region has 15 residues. Germline V CDR1 and CDR2: LGHNA, YNFKEQ. The source material was peripheral blood. This rearrangement joins TRBV4-2 to TRBJ1-1; 8 positions agree with TRBD1. This clonotype originated in a man aged 50 to 59 with active or convalescent COVID-19. CDR3 loop: CASSQATGQGTEAFF. CDR3 bases: TGTGCCAGCAGCCAAGCGACAGGACAGGGTACTGAAGCTTTCTTT.